The 4 T cell receptor beta chains listed next were all sequenced from one sample in a study of radiotherapy plus CTLA-4 blockade in lung cancer. Clones were read by immunoSEQ multiplex PCR, and TCRdb kept only the in-frame ones, dropping some. Among approximately 60,000 clones, approximately 75% were seen once, and the ten largest hold roughly 4.7%. The sample was peripheral blood, taken from a patient treated with radiotherapy plus ipilimumab. These receptors all come from a human donor with non-small cell lung cancer who had a complete response to radiotherapy plus ipilimumab.

The V and J genes are TRBV4-3 and TRBJ2-5; TRBD1 matches at 7 bases. The J call is doubtful: the DNA matches TRBJ2-7 better. CDR1 and CDR2 (germline): LGHNA, YSLEER. The CDR3 has 16 residues. CDR3: CASSQSGTANLYEQYF. In DNA form, the CDR3 reads TGCGCCAGCAGCCAATCCGGGACAGCAAATCTCTACGAGCAGTACTTC.

Only one count was recorded for this clone. The rearrangement links TRBV7-2 to TRBJ2-7; 7 bases fit TRBD1. This CDR3 region has 14 residues. In germline, CDR1 is SGHTA, CDR2 FQGNSA. Trimming took 5 bases from V and 2 from J; bases not matched to a gene: 6. The DNA for the CDR3 is TGTGCCAGCAGCACGCGACAGGGAACCTACGAGCAGTACTTC. Translating it yields CASSTRQGTYEQYF.

The genes are TRBV9 and TRBJ2-3; no reliable D call. CDR1 is SGDLS, CDR2 YYNGEE, per germline. The CDR3 spans 13 residues. V lost 2 bases and J 2 bases, leaving 6 bases between the germline ends. CDR3 amino acids: CASSVGLTDTQYF. The CDR3 nucleotides are TGTGCCAGCAGCGTTGGCCTCACAGATACGCAGTATTTT. The variable domain in full, completed from reference TRBV9 and TRBJ2-3, reads DSGVTQTPKHLITATGQRVTLRCSPRSGDLSVYWYQQSLDQGLQFLIQYYNGEERAKGNILERFSAQQFPDLHSELNLSSLELGDSALYFCASSVGLTDTQYFGPGTRLTVL.

The table lists this clone with a count of one. V gene TRBV6-5 combines with J gene TRBJ1-1; unclear D gene. CDR1 and CDR2 (germline): MNHEY, SVGAGI. The CDR3 contains 10 residues. Trimming removed 7 bases from V and 6 bases from J, with 6 bases in between. The CDR3 reads CASKGPEAFF. In DNA form, the CDR3 reads TGTGCCAGCAAAGGTCCTGAAGCTTTCTTT.